Sequencing of this T cell receptor (beta chain) was carried out in a study of shared clonotypes between healthy human individuals. The wider study: Researchers assigned three CD4 naive, three CD4 memory, two CD8 naive and one CD8 memory plate to each donor.

The V and J ends lost 3 bases and 0 bases respectively, with 6 bases between them. This CDR3 comprises 14 residues. The germline gives CDR1 KGHSH, CDR2 LQKENI. This clone was seen once. The sample contains more than one DNA sequence encoding this CDR3. Each sorted subset replicate got 200 ng genomic DNA, tens of thousands of genomes. Assay used: immunoSEQ multiplex PCR; TCRdb lists only in-frame clones, some missing. The data hold a few million clones, with roughly 93% observed a single time. Sequencing input: naive CD4+ T cells from PBMCs. As for subset: CD45RA+ positively selected. The chain joins TRBV18 to TRBJ1-3; D is ambiguous. The TCR sequence derives from a man between 18 and 35 years old in good health. Some clones in this sample may be carry-over from other donors' samples. CDR3 DNA: TGTGCCAGCTCACCTGCCTTCTCTGGAAACACCATATATTTT. Its protein product is CASSPAFSGNTIYF.